The text below deals with one T cell receptor (beta chain). The antigen remains unidentified. These data come from a study of blood T cells in healthy people across ages. The study, taken as a whole, reports: Diversity figures based on one million T cells were deemed too low. CMV status of donors was not determined, possibly confounding expanded clonotype changes.

The CDR3 is made up of 14 amino acids. Germline CDR1 and CDR2: MGHRA and YSYEKL. Then a second PCR, running about 6 to 11 cycles, was carried out with a sample-barcoded 5' primer and a J-beta primer mix. Each CDR3 protein gets one entry after TCRdb re-called the 5' RACE reads with MiXCR. Among 650,000 to 1,000,000 distinct CDR3 sequences listed, about half were seen once. This chain links TRBV4-1 with TRBJ2-7; no clear D gene. TRBJ2-5 matches the DNA end more closely, so the J call is doubtful. The receptor's source is a man aged 80 or over in good health. Sample: blood. Written as DNA, the CDR3 is TGCGCCAGCAGCCAAGATATGGGGAAGGAGACCCAGTACTTC. Its protein is CASSQDMGKETQYF.